A single sample gave rise to the 28 T cell receptor beta chains below, sequenced in a study of shared clonotypes between healthy human individuals (dated by TCRdb to about 2020). The library was generated by the immunoSEQ multiplex PCR assay. TCRdb took this table from immuneACCESS and kept in-frame rearrangements with V and J called. Such tables lack part of the clones; where checked against another copy, unresolved V genes explain under half of the gap, and the rest is unexplained. This sample comprises some 530,000 clones, 70% to 80% of them detected only once. The top ten clonotypes cover more than 10% of the sample. The sequenced material came from PBMCs. The receptors originated from a woman in her thirties or forties in good health. Some clones in this sample may be carry-over from other donors' samples.

In the case of this clone: The same CDR3 arises from other DNA sequences in this sample as well. The gene calls are TRBV27 and TRBJ2-1; TRBD2 agrees at 10 bases. Germline V gene sequence: CDR1 MNHEY, CDR2 SMNVEV (reference sequence). With 6 bases clipped from V and 5 bases from J, the junction kept 4 bases outside the gene matches. The CDR3 is 14 amino acids. The CDR3 loop is CASRGLAEDNEQFF. The CDR3 DNA reads TGTGCCAGCAGAGGACTAGCGGAAGACAATGAGCAGTTCTTC.

The table lists this clone with a few counts. The CDR3 coding sequence is TGTGCCAGCAGCCCCTTCGGCGACGCGTACGAGCAGTACTTC. This encodes CASSPFGDAYEQYF. V usage is TRBV7-2 and J usage is TRBJ2-7; unclear D gene. CDR1 and CDR2 from the germline V gene are SGHTA and FQGNSA. This CDR3 has 14 amino acids. The ends were cut back, 5 bases at V and 4 bases at J, with 15 bases in the middle.

The rearrangement links TRBV10-1 to TRBJ2-1, with a possible D match to TRBD2 (6 bases). The CDR3 sequence is 22 residues long. Germline assignment: CDR1 WNHNN and CDR2 SYGVQD (reference sequence). V dropped 7 bases and J dropped 6 bases, with 40 bases sitting between them. The CDR3 nucleotides are TGCGCCAGCACCGCCTGCGGGGCCCTGAACCCCCCCCGGGACGGGCGCGGCAATGAGCAGTTCTTC. This codes for CASTACGALNPPRDGRGNEQFF.

The chain couples TRBV18 to TRBJ2-1; D perhaps matches TRBD2 (6 bases). Germline CDR1 reads KGHSH; CDR2 reads LQKENI. V was trimmed by 3 bases and J by 7 bases, leaving 19 bases between them. CDR3 length: 16 amino acids. The CDR3: CASSPPGTAGGNEQFF. For the CDR3, the DNA is TGTGCCAGCTCACCCCCCGGGACGGCCGGAGGGAATGAGCAGTTCTTC.

With regard to this clone: This sample includes further DNA sequences coding for the same CDR3. The chain joins TRBV9 to TRBJ1-4; 8 bases are shared with TRBD1. The CDR3 is 14 amino acids. Germline CDR1 SGDLS, CDR2 YYNGEE. The J segment lost 7 bases and the V segment lost 3 bases, leaving 5 bases of the junction unmatched. CDR3 sequence: CASSAGQGGEKLFF. CDR3 bases: TGTGCCAGCAGCGCAGGACAGGGCGGTGAAAAACTGTTTTTT.

This chain joins TRBV15 and TRBJ1-1, with unresolved D. Germline V gives CDR1 LNHNV, CDR2 YYDKDF (reference sequence). V lost 0 bases, J lost 5 bases, and 4 bases lay in between. This CDR3 spans 12 amino acids. CDR3 nucleotide sequence: TGTGCCACCAGCAGAGATAGAACTGAAGCTTTCTTT. As protein: CATSRDRTEAFF.

This clone was seen ten or more times. The CDR3 DNA reads as TGTGCCAGCAGTCCTAGCGAGGCCTACGAGCAGTACTTC. Translating gives CASSPSEAYEQYF. The rearrangement links TRBV6-1 to TRBJ2-7; D possibly corresponds to TRBD2 (6 bases). V lost 5 bases and J 2 bases, leaving 10 bases between the germline ends. Germline V CDR1 and CDR2: MNHNS, SASEGT. The CDR3 is 13 amino acids.

The chain recombines TRBV18 with TRBJ2-1; perhaps TRBD1 as D (5 bases). In germline, CDR1 is KGHSH, CDR2 LQKENI. V was shortened by 5 bases and J by 0 bases, with 11 bases between the two germline ends. The length of the CDR3 is 15 residues. Here the CDR3 reads CASSAQGSSYNEQFF. The CDR3 DNA sequence: TGTGCCAGCTCAGCCCAGGGTAGCTCCTACAATGAGCAGTTCTTC.

V is TRBV28 and J is TRBJ2-1; TRBD1 aligns across 9 bases. The CDR3 spans 12 residues. Germline CDR1 MDHEN, CDR2 SYDVKM. CDR3 sequence reads: CRSGTGSNEQFF. DNA for the CDR3: TGTAGAAGTGGGACAGGGTCCAATGAGCAGTTCTTC.

This chain links TRBV5-1 with TRBJ1-4, with 12 bases identical to TRBD1. The CDR3 contains 16 residues. The V gene's germline CDR1 is SGHRS and CDR2 YFSETQ. Losses at the gene ends were 5 bases for V and 8 bases for J; bases not matched to a gene: 10. DNA of the CDR3: TGCGCCAGCAGGCATACCACCGGGACAGGGGGCGAAAAACTGTTTTTT. Its translation is CASRHTTGTGGEKLFF.

This clone was counted between two and nine times. Other DNA sequences of this sample code for an identical CDR3. This chain connects TRBV15 to TRBJ2-2; TRBD1 matches at 8 bases. This CDR3 spans 14 amino acids. V gave up 3 bases and J gave up 4 bases; unmatched junction bases: 1. Germline V lookup: CDR1 LNHNV, CDR2 YYDKDF (reference sequence). CDR3 protein: CATSRDRATGELFF. The CDR3 nucleotides read TGTGCCACCAGCAGGGACAGGGCCACCGGGGAGCTGTTTTTT.

The chain couples TRBV9 to TRBJ2-5, with D perhaps matching TRBD2 (6 bases). Trimming took off 4 bases at V and 3 bases at J, with 13 bases between the two ends. The germline V gene encodes CDR1 SGDLS and CDR2 YYNGEE. The CDR3 consists of 14 residues. CDR3 in DNA: TGTGCCAGCAGCCCGCGGGACTTGAAAGAGACCCAGTACTTC. The encoded protein is CASSPRDLKETQYF.

The genes are TRBV5-4 and TRBJ2-1; 11 positions match TRBD2. The V segment lost 4 bases and the J segment 5 bases; nucleotides outside the gene matches: 5. In germline, CDR1 is SGHNT, CDR2 YYREEE (reference sequence). There are 15 residues in the CDR3. The CDR3 nucleotides read TGTGCCAGCAGCGGTACTAGCGGGAGAAACAATGAGCAGTTCTTC. Translation: CASSGTSGRNNEQFF.

The rearrangement joins TRBV5-1 to TRBJ2-7; a possible D gene is TRBD1 (6 bases). The germline gives CDR1 SGHRS, CDR2 YFSETQ. CDR3 size: 14 residues. V lost 4 bases to trimming and J lost 2 bases, with 13 bases between them. The CDR3 region is CASSRQDSTYEQYF. Written as DNA, the CDR3 is TGCGCCAGCAGCAGGCAGGACAGTACCTACGAGCAGTACTTC.

The chain has TRBV7-2 and TRBJ2-1; TRBD2 matches 8 bases. V was clipped by 1 base and J by 5 bases; unmatched bases: 4. The CDR3 covers 15 residues. CDR1 is SGHTA, CDR2 FQGNSA, per germline. This CDR3 is CASSLVLAGNNEQFF. As DNA, the CDR3 is TGTGCCAGCAGCTTAGTTTTAGCGGGAAACAATGAGCAGTTCTTC.

This chain links TRBV5-4 with TRBJ2-2; D perhaps matches TRBD1 (5 bases). V gave up 9 bases and J gave up 1 base, with 10 bases separating them. The CDR3 runs to 13 residues. Germline CDR1 reads SGHNT; CDR2 reads YYREEE (reference sequence). CDR3 protein: CATLGQNTGELFF. The CDR3 region has the DNA TGTGCCACCCTCGGACAGAACACCGGGGAGCTGTTTTTT.

This clone turned up a few times. The chain has TRBV5-1 and TRBJ2-5; D not resolved. The germline CDR1 and CDR2 sequences are SGHRS and YFSETQ. V lost 0 bases and J 4 bases, leaving 7 bases between the germline ends. This CDR3 is 13 amino acids long. The CDR3: CASSLVSSETQYF. CDR3 DNA: TGCGCCAGCAGCTTGGTATCCTCAGAGACCCAGTACTTC.

J is TRBJ2-4 and V is TRBV23-1; D possibly corresponds to TRBD1 (5 bases). TRBV23-1 is labeled an ORF, and its function is uncertain. The CDR3 contains 15 residues. With 7 bases removed from V and 0 bases from J, the gap between germline ends came to 13 bases. DNA for the CDR3: TGCGCCAGCACTAAGACAGCCCTAGCCAAAAACATTCAGTACTTC. It encodes CASTKTALAKNIQYF.

The chain uses TRBV18 and TRBJ2-1; possible D gene TRBD2, 5 bases. Trimming left V 6 bases short and J 0 bases short, with 21 bases between. The CDR3 runs 18 residues. The germline CDR1 and CDR2 sequences are KGHSH and LQKENI. CDR3 loop: CASSPRRTREGSYNEQFF. In nucleotides, the CDR3 is TGTGCCAGCTCCCCCCGACGGACTCGCGAGGGCTCCTACAATGAGCAGTTCTTC.

The chain is built from TRBV7-3 and TRBJ2-4; D call uncertain. The germline V gene has CDR1 SGHTA and CDR2 FQGTGA. V was cut by 0 bases and J by 7 bases, with 7 bases left in between. The CDR3 has 13 residues. CDR3: CASSLTPGNIQYF. CDR3 DNA: TGTGCCAGCAGCTTAACCCCCGGTAACATTCAGTACTTC.

The chain carries TRBV4-1 and TRBJ1-5; maybe TRBD1 (5 bases). The CDR3 contains 16 residues. Germline V lookup: CDR1 MGHRA, CDR2 YSYEKL. The ends were cut back, 1 base at V and 2 bases at J, with 12 bases in the middle. The CDR3 coding sequence is TGCGCCAGCAGCCAAGTCCCGGGGCTGGGCAATCAGCCCCAGCATTTT. It is translated as CASSQVPGLGNQPQHF.

The chain recombines TRBV28 with TRBJ2-7, with D unresolved. CDR3 size: 15 residues. Trimming took off 1 base at V and 2 bases at J, with 12 bases between the two ends. Germline CDR1 is MDHEN and CDR2 is SYDVKM. CDR3 coding DNA: TGTGCCAGCAGTTTATTTTCAGCAAGGACCTACGAGCAGTACTTC. It specifies CASSLFSARTYEQYF.

As concerns this clone: The junction and the germline gene differ at one end; a read error may be behind it. The chain carries TRBV25-1 and TRBJ2-5, with a weak D call TRBD2 (5 bases). This CDR3 contains 14 residues. CDR1 MGHDK and CDR2 SYGVNS come from the germline V gene. This CDR3 is CVSSEYRGVETQYF. The CDR3 DNA reads as TGTGTCAGCAGTGAATATCGGGGTGTGGAGACCCAGTACTTC.

The gene calls are TRBV5-1 and TRBJ1-4; unclear D gene. Looked up from germline, CDR1 is SGHRS and CDR2 is YFSETQ. V lost 0 bases and J 4 bases, leaving 13 bases between the germline ends. CDR3 length equals 16 residues. The CDR3 protein is CASSLGGPALNEKLFF. For the CDR3, the DNA is TGCGCCAGCAGCTTGGGAGGCCCGGCCCTTAATGAAAAACTGTTTTTT.

This chain joins TRBV7-9 and TRBJ2-7, with 7 bases fitting TRBD1. The CDR3 spans 14 residues. CDR1 and CDR2 from the germline V gene are SEHNR and FQNEAQ (reference sequence). The V gene end was trimmed by 4 bases and the J gene end by 3 bases; junction bases not matched to a gene: 6. As DNA, the CDR3 is TGTGCCAGCAGCTCAAGCACAGGGGTCTACGAGCAGTACTTC. Translation gives CASSSSTGVYEQYF. The full variable domain, in which reference TRBV7-9 and TRBJ2-7 provide the parts outside the CDR3, is DTGVSQNPRHKITKRGQNVTFRCDPISEHNRLYWYRQTLGQGPEFLTYFQNEAQLEKSRLLSDRFSAERPKGSFSTLEIQRTEQGDSAMYLCASSSSTGVYEQYFGPGTRLTVT.

This rearrangement joins TRBV11-2 to TRBJ2-5, with D uncertain. Germline CDR1 SGHAT, CDR2 FQNNGV. CDR3 length equals 14 residues. V lost 1 base, J lost 5 bases, and 11 bases lay in between. The CDR3 coding sequence is TGTGCCAGCAGCTTAGGGATTACCCGCGAGACCCAGTACTTC. It encodes CASSLGITRETQYF.

This rearrangement joins TRBV19 to TRBJ1-1, with a possible D match to TRBD1 (5 bases). CDR3 length: 14 residues. From germline, CDR1 is LNHDA and CDR2 SQIVND (reference sequence). V was clipped by 3 bases and J by 2 bases, with 10 bases between them. DNA for the CDR3: TGTGCCAGTAGTATTCTCGGGGCCAACACTGAAGCTTTCTTT. Residues: CASSILGANTEAFF.

Worth noting for this clone: A much larger clone differs from this one at a single base, so this may be a read error. The chain combines TRBV11-2 with TRBJ2-5, with D perhaps matching TRBD2 (5 bases). The CDR3 length is 15 residues. The germline gives CDR1 SGHAT, CDR2 FQNNGV. Trimming stripped 2 bases from V and 7 bases from J, with 17 bases between. The DNA for the CDR3 is TGTGCCAGCAGCTTAAGTTCACTAGATGGTGGGACCCAGTACTTC. Translating gives CASSLSSLDGGTQYF. The entire variable domain, with the rest obtained from reference TRBV11-2 and TRBJ2-5, is as follows: EAGVAQSPRYKIIEKRQSVAFWCNPISGHATLYWYQQILGQGPKLLIQFQNNGVVDDSQLPKDRFSAERLKGVDSTLKIQPAKLEDSAVYLCASSLSSLDGGTQYFGPGTRLLVL.